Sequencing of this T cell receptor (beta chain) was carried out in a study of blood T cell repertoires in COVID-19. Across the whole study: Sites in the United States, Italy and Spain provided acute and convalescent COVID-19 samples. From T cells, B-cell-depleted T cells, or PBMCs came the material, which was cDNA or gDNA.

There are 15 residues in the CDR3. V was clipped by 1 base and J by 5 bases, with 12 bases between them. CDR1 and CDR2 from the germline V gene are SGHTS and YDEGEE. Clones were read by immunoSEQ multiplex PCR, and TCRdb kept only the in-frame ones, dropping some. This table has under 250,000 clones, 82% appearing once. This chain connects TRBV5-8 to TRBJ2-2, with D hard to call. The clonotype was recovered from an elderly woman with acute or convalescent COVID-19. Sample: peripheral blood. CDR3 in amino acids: CASSLQRQKTGELFF. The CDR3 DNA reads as TGTGCCAGCAGCTTGCAGCGCCAAAAAACCGGGGAGCTGTTTTTT.